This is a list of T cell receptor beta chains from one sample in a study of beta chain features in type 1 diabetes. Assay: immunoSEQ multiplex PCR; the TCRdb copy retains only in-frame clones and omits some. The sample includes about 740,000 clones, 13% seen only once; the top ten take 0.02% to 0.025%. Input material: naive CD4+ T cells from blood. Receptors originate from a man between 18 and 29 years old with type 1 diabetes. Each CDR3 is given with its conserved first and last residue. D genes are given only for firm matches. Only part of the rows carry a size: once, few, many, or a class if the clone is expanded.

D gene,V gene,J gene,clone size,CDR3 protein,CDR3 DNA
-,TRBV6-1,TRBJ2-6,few,CASSEQGSGANVLTF,TGTGCCAGCAGTGAACAGGGCTCTGGGGCCAACGTCCTGACTTTC
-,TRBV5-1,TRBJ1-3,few,CASSLAGRGNTIYF,TGCGCCAGCAGCTTGGCGGGCAGGGGAAACACCATATATTTT
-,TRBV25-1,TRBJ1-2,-,CASSVTAGSYGYTF,TGTGCCAGCAGTGTGACAGCCGGCAGCTATGGCTACACCTTC
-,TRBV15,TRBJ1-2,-,CATSRDNQEGYTF,TGTGCCACCAGCAGAGATAACCAGGAGGGCTACACCTTC
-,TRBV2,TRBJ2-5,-,CASGLETQYF,TGTGCCAGCGGCCTAGAGACCCAGTACTTC
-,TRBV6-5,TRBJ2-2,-,CASSYPAAPNTGELFF,TGTGCCAGCAGTTACCCGGCAGCTCCGAACACCGGGGAGCTGTTTTTT
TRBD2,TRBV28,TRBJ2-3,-,CASNQAGPTDTQYF,TGTGCCAGCAACCAAGCGGGGCCCACAGATACGCAGTATTTT
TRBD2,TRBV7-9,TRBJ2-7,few,CASSARTSGAYEQYF,TGTGCCAGCAGCGCCCGGACTAGCGGGGCCTACGAGCAGTACTTC
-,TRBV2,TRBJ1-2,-,CASSLDNYGYTF,TGTGCCAGCAGCCTGGACAACTATGGCTACACCTTC
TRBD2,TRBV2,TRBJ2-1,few,CASSMGLANEQFF,TGTGCCAGCAGCATGGGACTAGCTAATGAGCAGTTCTTC
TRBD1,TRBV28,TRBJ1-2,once,CASDSGPWDRGNYGYTF,TGTGCCAGCGACTCGGGGCCATGGGACAGGGGTAACTATGGCTACACCTTC
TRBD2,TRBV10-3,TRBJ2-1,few,CAITAGGHSYNEQFF,TGTGCCATCACCGCGGGGGGCCACTCCTACAATGAGCAGTTCTTC
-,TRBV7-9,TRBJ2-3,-,CASSLGGELSDTQYF,TGTGCCAGCAGCCTTGGCGGGGAACTATCAGATACGCAGTATTTT
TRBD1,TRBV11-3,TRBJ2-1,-,CASSFGTVSYNEQFF,TGTGCCAGCAGCTTTGGGACAGTCTCCTACAATGAGCAGTTCTTC
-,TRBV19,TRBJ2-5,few,CASNQGFQETQYF,TGTGCCAGTAACCAGGGGTTCCAGGAGACCCAGTACTTC
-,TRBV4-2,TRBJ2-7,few,CASSQAGYEQYF,TGTGCCAGCAGCCAAGCAGGGTACGAGCAGTACTTC
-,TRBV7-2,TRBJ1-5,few,CASSSGASNQPQHF,TGTGCCAGCAGCTCTGGGGCCAGCAATCAGCCCCAGCATTTT
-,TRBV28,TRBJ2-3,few,CASKSSDTQYF,TGTGCCAGCAAAAGCTCCGATACGCAGTATTTT
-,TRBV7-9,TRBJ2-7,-,CASREGGPSYEQYF,TGTGCCAGCAGAGAGGGGGGACCCTCCTACGAGCAGTACTTC
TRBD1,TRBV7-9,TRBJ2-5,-,CASSWGQGTPGETQYF,TGTGCCAGCAGCTGGGGACAGGGCACCCCCGGAGAGACCCAGTACTTC
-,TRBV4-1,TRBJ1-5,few,CASSQFWGLEGKPQHF,TGCGCCAGCAGCCAATTCTGGGGCCTCGAGGGGAAGCCCCAGCATTTT
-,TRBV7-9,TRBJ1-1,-,CASSPRQVTEAFF,TGTGCCAGCAGCCCCCGGCAAGTCACTGAAGCTTTCTTT
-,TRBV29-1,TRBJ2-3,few,CSVEDAGQNTDTQYF,TGCAGCGTTGAAGATGCGGGTCAGAACACAGATACGCAGTATTTT
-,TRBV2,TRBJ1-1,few,CASSLVRDTEAFF,TGTGCCAGCAGTTTGGTCCGGGACACTGAAGCTTTCTTT
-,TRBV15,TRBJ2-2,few,CATRLDKSNTGELFF,TGTGCCACCAGATTGGACAAATCGAACACCGGGGAGCTGTTTTTT
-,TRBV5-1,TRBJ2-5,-,CASSGRDTRLYQETQYF,TGCGCCAGCAGCGGCCGGGACACCAGATTGTACCAAGAGACCCAGTACTTC
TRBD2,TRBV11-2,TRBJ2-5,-,CASSLGLEETQYF,TGTGCCAGCAGCTTGGGACTAGAAGAGACCCAGTACTTC
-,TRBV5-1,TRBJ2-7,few,CASSLVRGATYEQYF,TGCGCCAGCAGCTTGGTTCGGGGGGCCACCTACGAGCAGTACTTC
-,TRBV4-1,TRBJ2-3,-,CASSQGPGTDTQYF,TGCGCCAGCAGCCAAGGCCCTGGCACAGATACGCAGTATTTT
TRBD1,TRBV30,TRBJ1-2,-,CAWSAGQGGYGYTF,TGTGCCTGGAGTGCAGGACAGGGGGGCTATGGCTACACCTTC
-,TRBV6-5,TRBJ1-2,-,CASYATALANYGYTF,TGTGCCTCCTATGCCACAGCTTTAGCTAACTATGGCTACACCTTC
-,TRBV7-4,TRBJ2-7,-,CASSQPTVYEQYF,TGTGCCAGCAGCCAACCGACAGTCTACGAGCAGTACTTC
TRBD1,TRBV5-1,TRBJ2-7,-,CASSLGTGASSYEQYF,TGCGCCAGCAGCTTGGGGACAGGGGCCTCCTCCTACGAGCAGTACTTC
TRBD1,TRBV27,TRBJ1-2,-,CASRRQGAENYGYTF,TGTGCCAGCAGGCGACAGGGGGCGGAAAACTATGGCTACACCTTC
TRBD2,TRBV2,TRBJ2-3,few,CASRVSGGVDTQYF,TGTGCCAGCAGGGTTAGCGGGGGAGTGGATACGCAGTATTTT
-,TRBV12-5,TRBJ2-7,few,CASGLEQGTYEQYF,TGTGCTAGTGGTTTGGAGCAGGGGACCTACGAGCAGTACTTC
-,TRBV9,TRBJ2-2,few,CASSTGGELFF,TGTGCCAGCAGCACCGGCGGGGAGCTGTTTTTT
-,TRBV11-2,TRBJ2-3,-,CASSPSAQGTDTQYF,TGTGCCAGCAGCCCAAGCGCGCAGGGAACAGATACGCAGTATTTT
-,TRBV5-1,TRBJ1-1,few,CASSLNSNTEAFF,TGCGCCAGCAGCTTGAATAGTAACACTGAAGCTTTCTTT
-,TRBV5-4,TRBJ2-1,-,CASSPGGSYNEQFF,TGTGCCAGCAGCCCCGGGGGTTCCTACAATGAGCAGTTCTTC
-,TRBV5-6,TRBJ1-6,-,CASSLGSGGDNSPLHF,TGTGCCAGCAGCTTGGGGTCTGGTGGAGATAATTCACCCCTCCACTTT
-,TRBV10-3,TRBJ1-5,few,CAISEGQFSNQPQHF,TGTGCCATCAGTGAAGGGCAGTTTAGCAATCAGCCCCAGCATTTT
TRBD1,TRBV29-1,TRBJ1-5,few,CSVSTPGGGSNQPQHF,TGCAGCGTTTCAACCCCAGGGGGCGGAAGCAATCAGCCCCAGCATTTT
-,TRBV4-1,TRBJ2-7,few,CASRNIPDKSYEQYF,TGCGCCAGCAGAAACATCCCGGACAAGAGCTACGAGCAGTACTTC
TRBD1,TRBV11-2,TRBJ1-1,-,CASSPRTGGRGAEAFF,TGTGCCAGCAGCCCGCGGACAGGGGGAAGGGGGGCTGAAGCTTTCTTT
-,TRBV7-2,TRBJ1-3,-,CASSHTRGSGNTIYF,TGTGCCAGCAGCCACACCCGGGGGTCTGGAAACACCATATATTTT
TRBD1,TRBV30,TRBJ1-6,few,CASSPGQGGPPLHF,TGTGCCTCCTCCCCGGGACAGGGGGGTCCACCCCTCCACTTT
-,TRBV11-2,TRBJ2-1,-,CASSSPRGPGQFF,TGTGCCAGCAGCTCCCCCCGAGGTCCGGGGCAGTTCTTC
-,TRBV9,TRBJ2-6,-,CASSLLGGPSGANVLTF,TGTGCCAGCAGCCTCCTAGGGGGTCCCTCTGGGGCCAACGTCCTGACTTTC
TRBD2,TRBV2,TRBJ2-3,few,CASSEGGSSGGTDTQYF,TGTGCCAGCAGTGAAGGGGGGTCTAGCGGTGGCACAGATACGCAGTATTTT
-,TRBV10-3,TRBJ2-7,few,CAIKGVKYEQYF,TGTGCCATCAAGGGAGTCAAATACGAGCAGTACTTC
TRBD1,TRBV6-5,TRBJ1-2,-,CASSQPDRGGYGYTF,TGTGCCAGCAGTCAACCCGACAGGGGTGGCTATGGCTACACCTTC
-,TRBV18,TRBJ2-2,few,CASSPQGSAGELFF,TGTGCCAGCTCACCCCAGGGATCTGCCGGGGAGCTGTTTTTT
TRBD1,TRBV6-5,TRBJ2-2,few,CASSRDRGVNGELFF,TGTGCCAGCAGTAGGGACAGGGGGGTGAACGGGGAGCTGTTTTTT